The rows below give T cell receptor beta chains drawn from one sample of a study of cytomegalovirus exposure and HLA in healthy donors. Produced via immunoSEQ multiplex PCR; TCRdb's table is partial and in-frame only. The table lists around 65,000 clones. The sequencing input was PBMCs. All receptors derive from a man under 40 in good health and CMV-seropositive. The CDR3 runs from the conserved cysteine through the conserved F or W. Each record gives: V gene, J gene, CDR3 protein.

V: TRBV7-9
J: TRBJ1-2
CDR3: CASKDTNTNYGYTF

V: TRBV18
J: TRBJ2-7
CDR3: CASRQGASSYEQYF

V: TRBV7-6
J: TRBJ1-5
CDR3: CASSRDRDQPQHF

V: TRBV5-6
J: TRBJ2-1
CDR3: CASSFPARDNEQFF

V: TRBV18
J: TRBJ1-2
CDR3: CASSSGTGDAYGYTF

V: TRBV6-5
J: TRBJ2-7
CDR3: CASSYTRLAGYYEQYF

V: TRBV6-1
J: TRBJ1-3
CDR3: CASSELQPGSGNTIYF

V: TRBV6-4
J: TRBJ2-5
CDR3: CASSVNSGDQETQYF

V: TRBV21-1
J: TRBJ2-7
CDR3: CASGTGTAVYEQYF

V: TRBV18
J: TRBJ2-1
CDR3: CASSPKNRGSSYNEQFF

V: TRBV9
J: TRBJ1-5
CDR3: CASSVGGQSNQPQHF

V: TRBV29-1
J: TRBJ2-1
CDR3: CSVEGGTSAYNEQFF

V: TRBV6-5
J: TRBJ2-1
CDR3: CASSYRSGFEQFF

V: TRBV4-2
J: TRBJ2-3
CDR3: CASSQERRSADTQYF

V: TRBV19
J: TRBJ2-7
CDR3: CASSPRLAGGNYEQYF

V: TRBV18
J: TRBJ1-6
CDR3: CASRPGTGNSPLHF

V: TRBV4-2
J: TRBJ1-3
CDR3: CASSQEGPRGDRGFSGNTIYF

V: TRBV6-5
J: TRBJ2-5
CDR3: CASSKTGLLGETQYF

V: TRBV30
J: TRBJ2-5
CDR3: CAWSVAETQYF

V: TRBV6-5
J: TRBJ2-1
CDR3: CASSYTGLAGDNEQFF

V: TRBV2
J: TRBJ1-6
CDR3: CASSGGSAFGSPLHF

V: TRBV5-1
J: TRBJ2-7
CDR3: CASSYGLAGLKRNEQYF

V: TRBV30
J: TRBJ2-1
CDR3: CAYLRTSGTQFF

V: TRBV27
J: TRBJ2-2
CDR3: CASSLSPTNTGELFF

V: TRBV6-4
J: TRBJ2-3
CDR3: CASSDGTGGTDTQYF

V: TRBV29-1
J: TRBJ1-1
CDR3: CSVERSSTEAFF